This TCR beta chain is from a study of graft-versus-host responses after intestinal transplantation. Measured with immunoSEQ multiplex PCR; TCRdb has only the in-frame clones, and not every one. The sample comprises over 80,000 clones, just under 95% of which are singletons, and about 0.4% rests with the top ten. The germline V gene has CDR1 SGHRS and CDR2 YFSETQ. J was trimmed by 4 bases and V by 4 bases; bases with no gene match: 5. The CDR3 is 16 amino acids. About this clone: The antigen is undetermined.

Study-wide results and limits: GvH clones occurred in recipient marrow; some first appeared in ileum or blood.

The rearrangement links TRBV5-1 to TRBJ2-1; 13 nucleotides match TRBD2. The material sequenced was unstimulated CD8+ T cells sorted from spleen or lymph node cells, taken before transplant. This TCR came from a human donor who was the organ donor for an intestinal transplant. The CDR3 coding sequence is TGCGCCAGCAGCCACGGACTAGCGGGGGCTTACAATGAGCAGTTCTTC. Translating gives CASSHGLAGAYNEQFF.